The 23 T cell receptor beta chains reported below all come from one sample, sequenced in a study of graft-versus-host responses after intestinal transplantation (dated by TCRdb to the early 2020s). The method was the immunoSEQ multiplex PCR assay. TCRdb limited this immuneACCESS table to in-frame rearrangements with V and J called. A share of clones is missing; checked studies link under half to unresolved V genes, and the rest is unexplained. This sample has around 120,000 clones in its table, and roughly 95% of those were observed once. 3% to 4% of the sample lies in the top ten. The antigens these receptors bind are not known. The time point label on this specimen signifies: cells obtained before transplantation from donor or recipient. The material was unstimulated CD8+ T cells sorted from spleen or lymph node cells, obtained before intestinal transplant. These receptors were obtained from a human donor who received an intestinal transplant.

V usage is TRBV27 and J usage is TRBJ1-1, with 7 bases aligning to TRBD1. Per the germline V gene, CDR1 is MNHEY and CDR2 is SMNVEV (reference sequence). Trimming took 5 bases from V and 11 from J; bases not matched to a gene: 5. CDR3 length: 11 residues. The DNA for the CDR3 is TGTGCCAGCAGTACAGGGGTGGTTGCTTTCTTT. It codes for CASSTGVVAFF.

The chain uses TRBV6-1 and TRBJ1-1; D might be TRBD1 (5 bases). V was clipped by 2 bases and J by 6 bases, with 13 bases between them. Per germline, CDR1 MNHNS and CDR2 SASEGT. The CDR3 covers 14 residues. The CDR3 DNA follows: TGTGCCAGCAGTGAAATGAGGGGATTCGCTGAAGCTTTCTTT. This codes for CASSEMRGFAEAFF.

The CDR3: CSALDSSYNEQFF. CDR3 DNA: TGCAGCGCGCTAGACTCGTCCTACAATGAGCAGTTCTTC. V usage is TRBV29-1 and J usage is TRBJ2-1; D is undetermined. This CDR3 has 13 residues. Between the trimmed V and J ends, which lost 7 bases and 1 base, there was a span of 11 bases. Germline V gene sequence: CDR1 SQVTM, CDR2 ANQGSEA.

This clone was picked up one time. This chain uses TRBV28 with TRBJ2-3; 7 nucleotides agree with TRBD2. CDR1 is MDHEN, CDR2 SYDVKM, per germline. Trimming at V came to 4 bases and at J to 4 bases, leaving 11 bases not matched to a gene. The CDR3 runs to 16 residues. The CDR3 protein is CASSSLGGRASDTQYF. The CDR3 region has the DNA TGTGCCAGCAGTTCCTTGGGGGGGAGGGCCTCAGATACGCAGTATTTT.

This chain's CDR3 is CASSRTGVDEQYF. Written as DNA, the CDR3 is TGTGCCAGCAGCCGTACAGGGGTAGACGAGCAGTACTTC. J is TRBJ2-7 and V is TRBV7-6, with TRBD1 matching 7 bases. The V gene end was trimmed by 5 bases and the J gene end by 5 bases; junction bases not matched to a gene: 6. The CDR3 is 13 residues long. Germline CDR1 SGHVS, CDR2 FNYEAQ.

On this clone: At one boundary the junction diverges from the germline segment, which might be a read error. The chain employs TRBV4-1 and TRBJ1-2, with D unresolved. The CDR3 contains 14 residues. The germline gives CDR1 MGHRA, CDR2 YSYEKL. CDR3 sequence (DNA): TGCGCCAGCAGCCTTACCGACACGAACTTTGGCTACACCTTC. Protein: CASSLTDTNFGYTF.

This rearrangement joins TRBV28 to TRBJ1-2; 7 nucleotides agree with TRBD1. Germline V lookup: CDR1 MDHEN, CDR2 SYDVKM. The CDR3 extends over 13 amino acids. Trimming cost V 5 bases and J 6 bases; bases outside gene matches: 6. CDR3 sequence reads: CASSIRGRNGYTF. CDR3 sequence (DNA): TGTGCCAGCAGTATTAGGGGGCGGAATGGCTACACCTTC.

The count of this clone is one. The chain joins TRBV28 to TRBJ2-7, with a tentative D call TRBD2 (6 bases). V lost 2 bases, J lost 2 bases, and 19 bases lay in between. The CDR3 totals 17 residues. Germline values: CDR1 MDHEN, CDR2 SYDVKM. The CDR3 DNA follows: TGTGCCAGCAGTTTAAAAGCCATTTCTAGCGCTACCTACGAGCAGTACTTC. As protein: CASSLKAISSATYEQYF.

This sequence joins TRBV27 and TRBJ2-5; 7 bases agree with TRBD1. Judging by the DNA end, TRBJ2-7 fits better; the J call may be wrong. Per germline, CDR1 MNHEY and CDR2 SMNVEV (reference sequence). This CDR3 spans 16 amino acids. The CDR3: CASSPTPGQLSYEQYF. For the CDR3, the DNA is TGTGCCAGCAGTCCGACCCCGGGACAGCTCTCCTACGAGCAGTACTTC.

V gene TRBV5-6 combines with J gene TRBJ1-1; no clear D. From germline, CDR1 is SGHDT and CDR2 YYEEEE. The CDR3 extends over 16 amino acids. Trimming removed 0 bases from V and 6 bases from J, with 18 bases in between. CDR3 residues: CASSLEGRPNNAEAFF. The CDR3 DNA reads TGTGCCAGCAGCTTGGAGGGTAGGCCTAATAATGCTGAAGCTTTCTTT.

Concerning this clone itself: The same CDR3 arises from other DNA sequences in this sample as well. As DNA, the CDR3 is TGTGCCAGCAGTTATGGGTCCAATCAGCCCCAGCATTTT. Translating gives CASSYGSNQPQHF. The chain is built from TRBV6-5 and TRBJ1-5; no clear D gene. V was cut by 3 bases and J by 3 bases, with 6 bases left in between. This CDR3 spans 13 amino acids. Germline V gene data show CDR1 as MNHEY and CDR2 as SVGAGI.

The chain combines TRBV28 with TRBJ2-1; TRBD2 is a possible D gene (5 bases). V lost 3 bases and J lost 5, with 14 bases in between. Germline loops: CDR1 MDHEN, CDR2 SYDVKM. The length of the CDR3 is 15 residues. For the CDR3, the DNA is TGTGCCAGCAGTTTTACCATTAACGGGGACAATGAGCAGTTCTTC. Translated: CASSFTINGDNEQFF.

The chain recombines TRBV7-7 with TRBJ2-6; D is unresolved. Trimming pared 5 bases from V and 1 base from J, leaving 9 bases between. This CDR3 is 15 amino acids long. Germline assignment: CDR1 SSHAT and CDR2 FNYEAQ (reference sequence). DNA for the CDR3: TGTGCCAGCAGCCTGGGCCCATCTGGGGCCAACGTCCTGACTTTC. Its translation: CASSLGPSGANVLTF.

The CDR3 region is CASRDSLSYEQYF. The CDR3 region has the DNA TGTGCCAGCAGGGACAGTCTATCCTACGAGCAGTACTTC. The genes are TRBV2 and TRBJ2-7; a possible D gene is TRBD1 (6 bases). The CDR3 is made up of 13 amino acids. V lost 6 bases to trimming and J lost 1 base, with 10 bases between them. Germline loops: CDR1 SNHLY, CDR2 FYNNEI. The entire variable domain, with the rest obtained from reference TRBV2 and TRBJ2-7, is as follows: EPEVTQTPSHQVTQMGQEVILRCVPISNHLYFYWYRQILGQKVEFLVSFYNNEISEKSEIFDDQFSVERPDGSNFTLKIRSTKLEDSAMYFCASRDSLSYEQYFGPGTRLTVT.

As for this clone: The junction departs from germline at one end; a sequencing error may be responsible. The gene calls are TRBV7-7 and TRBJ2-2; possible D gene TRBD2, 6 bases. Looked up from germline, CDR1 is SSHAT and CDR2 is FNYEAQ (reference sequence). The CDR3 is made up of 15 amino acids. The DNA of the CDR3 is TGTGCTAGCAGCTCCGAAGCGGGTAACACCGGGGAGCTGTTTTTT. Its translation is CASSSEAGNTGELFF.

The rearrangement uses TRBV19 and TRBJ1-2; D call uncertain. Trimming took off 3 bases at V and 4 bases at J, with 9 bases between the two ends. The CDR3 loop spans 13 amino acids. Germline CDR1 is LNHDA and CDR2 is SQIVND (reference sequence). For the CDR3, the DNA is TGTGCCAGTAGTATCACGGCAAGCTATGGCTACACCTTC. Protein sequence: CASSITASYGYTF. The complete variable domain, with remaining parts taken from reference TRBV19 and TRBJ1-2, reads DGGITQSPKYLFRKEGQNVTLSCEQNLNHDAMYWYRQDPGQGLRLIYYSQIVNDFQKGDIAEGYSVSREKKESFPLTVTSAQKNPTAFYLCASSITASYGYTFGSGTRLTVV.

This rearrangement joins TRBV28 to TRBJ2-1; a weak D match, TRBD2 (6 bases). CDR3 length: 14 residues. Trimming removed 4 bases from V and 8 bases from J, with 15 bases in between. Germline V gene lookup returns CDR1 MDHEN and CDR2 SYDVKM. The CDR3 bases are TGTGCCAGCAGTTCTTCCGGGAGCATCGATGAGCAGTTCTTC. Encoded protein: CASSSSGSIDEQFF.

This chain uses TRBV6-1 with TRBJ2-7, with 7 bases matching TRBD1. Germline lookup yields CDR1 MNHNS and CDR2 SASEGT. This CDR3 has 14 residues. The ends lost 6 bases at V and 4 bases at J; junction bases unmatched: 9. The CDR3 sequence: CASSETGMGYEQYF. The CDR3 bases are TGTGCCAGCAGCGAGACAGGGATGGGGTACGAGCAGTACTTC.

The rearrangement links TRBV27 to TRBJ2-3, with a weak D call TRBD2 (5 bases). The V end was cut by 2 bases, the J end by 2 bases, with 11 bases between. The CDR3 runs 15 residues. CDR1 is MNHEY and CDR2 is SMNVEV in the germline V gene (reference sequence). Here the CDR3 DNA reads TGTGCCAGCAGTTTAGTGAACGGACTCACAGATACGCAGTATTTT. It specifies CASSLVNGLTDTQYF.

This chain links TRBV2 with TRBJ1-1, with D possibly matching TRBD1 (5 bases). Trimming pared 6 bases from V and 4 bases from J, leaving 18 bases between. This CDR3 contains 15 residues. Germline CDR1 and CDR2: SNHLY and FYNNEI. CDR3 loop: CASRYSGTPVTEAFF. CDR3 DNA: TGTGCCAGCAGATACTCCGGGACCCCGGTCACTGAAGCTTTCTTT. Drawing the rest from reference TRBV2 and TRBJ1-1, the complete variable domain is EPEVTQTPSHQVTQMGQEVILRCVPISNHLYFYWYRQILGQKVEFLVSFYNNEISEKSEIFDDQFSVERPDGSNFTLKIRSTKLEDSAMYFCASRYSGTPVTEAFFGQGTRLTVV.

The chain links TRBV9 to TRBJ1-2; D remains ambiguous. The CDR3 length is 13 residues. Trimming left V 0 bases short and J 3 bases short, with 6 bases between. Germline CDR1 SGDLS, CDR2 YYNGEE. In DNA form, the CDR3 reads TGTGCCAGCAGCGTAGCTGAGCACTATGGCTACACCTTC. It specifies CASSVAEHYGYTF.

The chain employs TRBV4-3 and TRBJ2-5, with 11 bases that match TRBD2. The CDR3 spans 16 residues. The V and J ends lost 2 bases and 4 bases, in that order; junction bases with no gene match: 6. Germline V CDR1 and CDR2: LGHNA, YSLEER. CDR3 in DNA: TGCGCCAGCAGCCAAAGACCGGGACTAGCGGCAGAGACCCAGTACTTC. Its translation is CASSQRPGLAAETQYF.

The genes are TRBV2 and TRBJ1-6, with 7 positions matching TRBD1. V gave up 10 bases and J gave up 7 bases; unmatched junction bases: 10. From germline, CDR1 is SNHLY and CDR2 FYNNEI. The CDR3 runs to 14 residues. The CDR3 sequence: CATRSGQTNSPLHF. The DNA for the CDR3 is TGTGCCACCCGTTCGGGACAGACGAATTCACCCCTCCACTTT.